This T cell receptor (beta chain) appears in the sequencing data of a study of T-cell reconstitution after alpha-beta-depleted transplantation in children. This clonotype was seen many times. The antigen is unknown. Preparing the TCRbeta library involved the use of unique molecular identifiers. TCRdb independently ran MiXCR on the PCR reads; one entry per CDR3 protein. The sample includes about 580,000 distinct CDR3 sequences, 23% of them seen just once. The CDR3 covers 12 residues. The V end was cut by 6 bases, the J end by 0 bases, with 8 bases between. The germline V gene encodes CDR1 DFQATT and CDR2 SNEGSKA (reference sequence). Study outcomes and limitations: Expanded clones from the graft, numbering several hundred, reportedly supplied alpha-beta T cells about two months after transplant. Some patients showed high day-60 TCRbeta diversity, which derived from surviving recipient T cells and thymic progenitors. Hyperexpanded clones declined; after one year, newly produced T cells mostly supplied diversity.

The source of this sequence is a boy younger than two who had a stem cell transplant for acute myeloid leukemia, so the T cells may come from the graft donor. This sequence joins TRBV20-1 and TRBJ2-5, with D unclear. Specimen: PBMCs, mostly from graft donor cells, collected 360 days after TCRalphabeta/CD19-depleted stem cell transplant. CDR3 sequence (DNA): TGCAGTGCAGGGCAGTACCAAGAGACCCAGTACTTC. Translating it yields CSAGQYQETQYF.